A selection of T cell receptor beta chains follows, all from one sample in a study of blood T cell repertoires in COVID-19. This table comes from immunoSEQ multiplex PCR, and its TCRdb copy is limited to in-frame clones, with some not included. This table holds over 110,000 clones, nearly 85% found once. Sample: PBMCs or T cells enriched from blood (not recorded which). These receptors all come from a man aged 50-59 years in a cohort exposed to, infected with or recovered from COVID-19 (not recorded which). The CDR3 runs from the conserved cysteine through the conserved F or W. Each record gives: V gene, D gene, clone size, J gene, CDR3 protein, CDR3 DNA. D genes are given only for firm matches. Rows may omit the clone size; those that give it use once, few, many or a size class.

V: TRBV10-1
D: -
size: -
J: TRBJ2-2
CDR3: CASSEREVGANTGELFF
DNA: TGCGCCAGCAGTGAGCGGGAAGTGGGAGCGAACACCGGGGAGCTGTTTTTT

V: TRBV10-2
D: -
size: -
J: TRBJ1-3
CDR3: CASSEYGEGWSGNTIYF
DNA: TGCGCCAGCAGTGAGTATGGGGAGGGGTGGTCTGGAAACACCATATATTTT

V: TRBV16
D: TRBD2
size: -
J: TRBJ2-1
CDR3: CASSHRGVSYNEQFF
DNA: TGTGCCAGCAGCCACCGGGGGGTTTCCTACAATGAGCAGTTCTTC

V: TRBV2
D: -
size: -
J: TRBJ1-2
CDR3: CASVPSNYGYTF
DNA: TGTGCCAGCGTCCCGAGCAACTATGGCTACACCTTC

V: TRBV30
D: TRBD1
size: -
J: TRBJ2-7
CDR3: CAWFRDRGGEQYF
DNA: TGTGCCTGGTTCCGGGACAGGGGGGGCGAGCAGTACTTC

V: TRBV5-4
D: -
size: -
J: TRBJ1-4
CDR3: CASSFGNKLFF
DNA: TGTGCCAGCAGCTTCGGGAATAAACTGTTTTTT

V: TRBV5-6
D: -
size: -
J: TRBJ2-5
CDR3: CASSFSGVETQYF
DNA: TGTGCCAGCAGCTTTTCAGGGGTAGAGACCCAGTACTTC

V: TRBV7-2
D: TRBD2
size: -
J: TRBJ2-3
CDR3: CASSPTGGAGTDTQYF
DNA: TGTGCCAGCAGCCCCACGGGGGGGGCAGGCACAGATACGCAGTATTTT

V: TRBV7-8
D: TRBD1
size: -
J: TRBJ2-7
CDR3: CASSLPGQGWNEQYF
DNA: TGTGCCAGCAGTCTACCCGGACAGGGTTGGAACGAGCAGTACTTC

V: TRBV28
D: TRBD1
size: once
J: TRBJ1-2
CDR3: CASRGGIDGTGEWLNGYTF
DNA: TGTGCCAGCAGAGGTGGAATTGACGGGACAGGGGAATGGTTGAATGGCTACACCTTC

V: TRBV10-2
D: -
size: -
J: TRBJ1-2
CDR3: CASSEGEGYGYTF
DNA: TGCGCCAGCAGTGAAGGGGAAGGCTATGGCTACACCTTC

V: TRBV30
D: TRBD2
size: -
J: TRBJ2-3
CDR3: CAWSVVRTSGSTDTQYF
DNA: TGTGCCTGGAGTGTAGTAAGGACTAGCGGGAGCACAGATACGCAGTATTTT

V: TRBV19
D: -
size: -
J: TRBJ1-1
CDR3: CASRDIGVSEAFF
DNA: TGTGCCAGCAGGGACATAGGGGTTTCTGAAGCTTTCTTT

V: TRBV6-5
D: -
size: -
J: TRBJ1-5
CDR3: CASSATLGIGAQHF
DNA: TGTGCCAGCAGCGCTACATTGGGAATCGGGGCCCAGCATTTT

V: TRBV11-3
D: TRBD2
size: -
J: TRBJ2-3
CDR3: CASSSSAGEVLTDTQYF
DNA: TGTGCCAGCAGCTCTTCAGCGGGAGAGGTTCTCACAGATACGCAGTATTTT

V: TRBV24-1
D: TRBD2
size: once
J: TRBJ2-3
CDR3: CATSEPTSGTDTQYF
DNA: TGTGCCACCAGTGAGCCTACTAGCGGCACAGATACGCAGTATTTT

V: TRBV5-6
D: TRBD1
size: -
J: TRBJ1-5
CDR3: CASSLAVGTGRYNQPQHF
DNA: TGTGCCAGCAGCTTGGCCGTAGGGACAGGGAGATACAATCAGCCCCAGCATTTT

V: TRBV28
D: TRBD2
size: once
J: TRBJ2-7
CDR3: CASSFQELAGGREQYF
DNA: TGTGCCAGCAGTTTCCAGGAACTAGCGGGAGGGCGTGAGCAGTACTTC

V: TRBV15
D: TRBD2
size: -
J: TRBJ2-2
CDR3: CATSTRTSGHTGELFF
DNA: TGTGCCACCAGCACAAGGACTAGCGGGCACACCGGGGAGCTGTTTTTT

V: TRBV9
D: -
size: -
J: TRBJ2-7
CDR3: CASSVGRSGTSTYEQYF
DNA: TGTGCCAGCAGCGTAGGTAGATCGGGGACTTCAACCTACGAGCAGTACTTC

V: TRBV19
D: -
size: -
J: TRBJ2-7
CDR3: CASSFSGRNYEQYF
DNA: TGTGCCAGTAGTTTCTCCGGGAGAAACTACGAGCAGTACTTC

V: TRBV10-3
D: -
size: -
J: TRBJ1-6
CDR3: CAISDRYNSPLHF
DNA: TGTGCCATCAGTGACAGATATAATTCACCCCTCCACTTT

V: TRBV5-1
D: TRBD1
size: -
J: TRBJ1-1
CDR3: CASSLFLAERDRANTEAFF
DNA: TGCGCCAGCAGCTTGTTTCTCGCGGAAAGGGACAGGGCGAACACTGAAGCTTTCTTT

V: TRBV10-1
D: TRBD1
size: -
J: TRBJ2-5
CDR3: CASSTGGPQETQYF
DNA: TGCGCCAGCAGTACAGGGGGTCCTCAAGAGACCCAGTACTTC

V: TRBV4-3
D: TRBD1
size: -
J: TRBJ1-4
CDR3: CASSQDDRGREKLFF
DNA: TGCGCCAGCAGCCAAGACGACAGGGGGAGGGAAAAACTGTTTTTT

V: TRBV6-6
D: -
size: -
J: TRBJ1-5
CDR3: CASSSTGISNQPQHF
DNA: TGTGCCAGCAGTTCCACAGGGATTAGCAATCAGCCCCAGCATTTT

V: TRBV3-1/TRBV3-2
D: TRBD2
size: few
J: TRBJ2-3
CDR3: CASSQDLAADTQYF
DNA: TGTGCCAGCAGCCAAGATCTAGCGGCGGATACGCAGTATTTT

V: TRBV2
D: TRBD1
size: -
J: TRBJ2-1
CDR3: CASSSSGQGYNEQFF
DNA: TGTGCCAGCAGTTCCTCGGGACAGGGGTACAATGAGCAGTTCTTC

V: TRBV4-1
D: TRBD2
size: -
J: TRBJ2-1
CDR3: CASSPGLAAYNEQFF
DNA: TGCGCCAGCAGCCCTGGACTAGCGGCCTACAATGAGCAGTTCTTC

V: TRBV13
D: TRBD2
size: -
J: TRBJ2-1
CDR3: CASSFLELAGGPLNEQFF
DNA: TGTGCCAGCAGCTTCCTTGAACTAGCGGGGGGGCCACTGAATGAGCAGTTCTTC

V: TRBV6-5
D: -
size: -
J: TRBJ2-2
CDR3: CASSYRVGAGGELFF
DNA: TGTGCCAGCAGTTACAGGGTGGGGGCTGGCGGGGAGCTGTTTTTT

V: TRBV11-2
D: -
size: -
J: TRBJ1-1
CDR3: CASRLYGLQVPEAFF
DNA: TGTGCCAGCAGGCTTTATGGCCTACAGGTCCCTGAAGCTTTCTTT

V: TRBV3-1/TRBV3-2
D: -
size: -
J: TRBJ2-7
CDR3: CASSRGRGSSYEQYF
DNA: TGTGCCAGCAGCAGGGGTAGGGGCTCCTCCTACGAGCAGTACTTC

V: TRBV6-6
D: -
size: -
J: TRBJ2-7
CDR3: CASSYTVLGYEQYF
DNA: TGTGCCAGCAGTTACACGGTCCTTGGTTACGAGCAGTACTTC

V: TRBV2
D: TRBD1
size: few
J: TRBJ1-1
CDR3: CASRGTGGASTEAFF
DNA: TGTGCCAGCAGAGGGACAGGGGGCGCGAGTACTGAAGCTTTCTTT

V: TRBV28
D: -
size: -
J: TRBJ1-5
CDR3: CASSLLQGTNQPQHF
DNA: TGTGCCAGCAGTTTATTACAGGGAACCAATCAGCCCCAGCATTTT

V: TRBV9
D: -
size: -
J: TRBJ1-2
CDR3: CASSVAGEANYGYTF
DNA: TGTGCCAGCAGCGTAGCAGGGGAAGCTAACTATGGCTACACCTTC

V: TRBV10-3
D: -
size: -
J: TRBJ1-1
CDR3: CAISERDLGPEAFF
DNA: TGTGCCATCAGTGAGAGAGATCTGGGGCCTGAAGCTTTCTTT

V: TRBV19
D: TRBD2
size: -
J: TRBJ2-1
CDR3: CASSPRLAGGHEQFF
DNA: TGTGCCAGTAGTCCCCGACTAGCGGGAGGCCATGAGCAGTTCTTC

V: TRBV7-9
D: TRBD2
size: -
J: TRBJ2-7
CDR3: CASSFGTSESYEQYF
DNA: TGTGCCAGCAGCTTCGGGACTAGCGAATCCTACGAGCAGTACTTC

V: TRBV5-1
D: -
size: -
J: TRBJ1-1
CDR3: CASSSERNTEAFF
DNA: TGCGCCAGCAGCTCGGAGAGGAACACTGAAGCTTTCTTT

V: TRBV10-3
D: TRBD1
size: -
J: TRBJ2-3
CDR3: CAIRGGAGDTQYF
DNA: TGTGCCATCAGAGGGGGCGCGGGAGATACGCAGTATTTT

V: TRBV7-6
D: -
size: -
J: TRBJ2-1
CDR3: CASSFGGFEQFF
DNA: TGTGCCAGCAGCTTTGGGGGCTTTGAGCAGTTCTTC

V: TRBV24-1
D: -
size: -
J: TRBJ2-1
CDR3: CATSATAGVRNEQFF
DNA: TGTGCCACCAGTGCCACCGCCGGGGTACGGAATGAGCAGTTCTTC

V: TRBV7-2
D: -
size: -
J: TRBJ2-5
CDR3: CASSRDGYQETQYF
DNA: TGTGCCAGCAGTCGAGACGGGTACCAAGAGACCCAGTACTTC

V: TRBV15
D: TRBD1
size: -
J: TRBJ1-6
CDR3: CATSRGDRGVESPLHF
DNA: TGTGCCACCAGCAGAGGCGACAGGGGAGTGGAATCACCCCTCCACTTT